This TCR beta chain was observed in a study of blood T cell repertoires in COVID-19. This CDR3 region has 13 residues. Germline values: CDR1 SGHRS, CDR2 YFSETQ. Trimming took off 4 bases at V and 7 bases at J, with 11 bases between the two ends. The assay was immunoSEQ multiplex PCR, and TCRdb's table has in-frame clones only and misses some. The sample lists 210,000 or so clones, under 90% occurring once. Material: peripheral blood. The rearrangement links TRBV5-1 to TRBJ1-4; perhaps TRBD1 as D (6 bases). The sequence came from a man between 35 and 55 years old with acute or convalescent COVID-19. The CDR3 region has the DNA TGCGCCAGCAGCCCCGGACAGCGTGAAAAACTGTTTTTT. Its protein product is CASSPGQREKLFF.